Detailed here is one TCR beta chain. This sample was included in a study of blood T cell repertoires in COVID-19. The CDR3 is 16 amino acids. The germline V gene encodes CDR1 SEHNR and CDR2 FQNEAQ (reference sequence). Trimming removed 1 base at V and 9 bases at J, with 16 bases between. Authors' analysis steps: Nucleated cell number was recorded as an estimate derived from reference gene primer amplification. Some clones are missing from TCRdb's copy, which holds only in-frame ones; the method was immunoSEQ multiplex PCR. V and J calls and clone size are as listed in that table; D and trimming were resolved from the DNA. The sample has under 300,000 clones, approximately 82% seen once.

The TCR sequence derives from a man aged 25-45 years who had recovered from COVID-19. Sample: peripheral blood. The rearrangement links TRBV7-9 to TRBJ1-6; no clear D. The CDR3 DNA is TGTGCCAGCAGCTTAGTGTCGGGAGGGCTTGGTTCACCCCTCCACTTT. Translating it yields CASSLVSGGLGSPLHF. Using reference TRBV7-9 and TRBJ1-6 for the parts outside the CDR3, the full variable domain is DTGVSQNPRHKITKRGQNVTFRCDPISEHNRLYWYRQTLGQGPEFLTYFQNEAQLEKSRLLSDRFSAERPKGSFSTLEIQRTEQGDSAMYLCASSLVSGGLGSPLHFGNGTRLTVT.